The subject of this entry is one T cell receptor beta chain. V was trimmed by 3 bases and J by 2 bases, leaving 16 bases between them. Germline values: CDR1 LGHNT, CDR2 FRNRAP. This CDR3 region has 17 residues. Data came from immunoSEQ multiplex PCR; TCRdb stores just in-frame clones and leaves some out. The sample contains about 130,000 clones, approximately 90% of which appear only once. The data are from a study of blood T cell repertoires in COVID-19. Overall study context: PBMCs, B-cell-depleted T cells, or T cells were the source of the cDNA or gDNA that made up the material.

Sequencing was carried out using peripheral blood. The chain is built from TRBV12-5 and TRBJ2-2, with D possibly matching TRBD1 (5 bases). The receptor's source is a man aged 45-60 years with acute or convalescent COVID-19. The DNA of the CDR3 is TGTGCTAGTGGTTTCGTGCCGACCAGGGCAAACACCGGGGAGCTGTTTTTT. Translating gives CASGFVPTRANTGELFF.